A selection of T cell receptor beta chains follows, all from one sample in a study of metastatic and nonmetastatic thyroid tumors. TCRdb reprocessed the PCR reads using MiXCR. The sample lists more than 70,000 clones; around 7.8% were seen once. Sequences were obtained from blood. Receptor source: a female donor with papillary thyroid cancer or a benign thyroid nodule (not recorded which). Some clones in this sample may be carry-over from other donors' samples. Both conserved end residues are part of each CDR3. Fields, in order: clone size, D gene, J gene, V gene, CDR3 protein, CDR3 DNA. A D gene is named only where the DNA matches it firmly. Not all rows give a size; the values are once, few, many and, for expanded clones, a class.

>NA|NA|TRBJ2-5|TRBV5-8
CASEVGAASISETQYF
TGTGCCAGCGAAGTGGGGGCGGCCTCCATCTCAGAGACCCAGTACTTC
>few|TRBD2|TRBJ2-5|TRBV9
CASSRGLAGGQETQYF
TGTGCCAGCAGCCGGGGGCTAGCGGGGGGCCAAGAGACCCAGTACTTC
>NA|NA|TRBJ2-5|TRBV24-1
CATSDPQVETQYF
TGTGCCACCAGTGATCCTCAGGTAGAGACCCAGTACTTC
>many|TRBD2|TRBJ2-7|TRBV28
CASSPPGGSHEQYF
TGTGCCAGCAGCCCCCCCGGGGGGTCCCACGAGCAGTACTTC
>many|TRBD2|TRBJ2-2|TRBV12-3/TRBV12-4
CASASRRGAPVGGELFF
TGTGCCAGCGCAAGCAGGCGGGGGGCGCCGGTTGGCGGGGAGCTGTTTTTT
>NA|NA|TRBJ2-3|TRBV19
CASSMGIHTQYF
TGTGCCAGTAGTATGGGAATCCATACGCAGTATTTT
>many|NA|TRBJ1-1|TRBV20-1
CSAYDPRVNTEAFF
TGCAGTGCCTACGACCCCAGGGTGAACACTGAAGCTTTCTTT
>many|TRBD1|TRBJ2-7|TRBV19
CASRTGATTYEQYF
TGTGCCAGTAGGACAGGGGCCACCACCTACGAGCAGTACTTC
>once|NA|TRBJ2-2|TRBV20-1
CSATGSNTGELFF
TGCAGTGCTACAGGGTCGAACACCGGGGAGCTGTTTTTT
>many|NA|TRBJ2-1|TRBV7-9
CASSFGDEQFF
TGTGCCAGCAGCTTCGGCGATGAGCAGTTCTTC
>many|NA|TRBJ2-2|TRBV7-8
CASRQNAGELFF
TGTGCCAGCAGACAAAACGCCGGGGAGCTGTTTTTT
>many|NA|TRBJ2-7|TRBV14
CASSPRTWGEQYF
TGTGCCAGCAGCCCCCGGACCTGGGGGGAGCAGTACTTC
>many|NA|TRBJ2-1|TRBV4-1
CASSQADSNNEQFF
TGCGCCAGCAGCCAAGCGGACAGCAACAATGAGCAGTTCTTC